This T cell receptor (beta chain) originates from a study of shared clonotypes between healthy human individuals (dated by TCRdb to the early 2020s). The study in broad terms: A few men and two women, aged 18 to 49 years, made up the cohort. To increase sequencing depth and limit assay-specific biases, different laboratories used diverse techniques to prepare libraries and sequence TCR repertoires. Per donor, leukapheresis produced somewhere between about 0.8 and 9 billion PBMCs. The study deeply sequenced blood TCR repertoires of about 5 healthy adults to estimate repertoire size and the extent of clonotype sharing between individuals. For each donor, CD4 naive and CD4 memory were each run on three plates, CD8 naive on two plates, and CD8 memory on one plate.

General conclusions and limits of the study: Based on pairwise subsampling, the degree of clonotype sharing among donors was expected to be affected by sequencing depth. Only blood was sampled, and tissue TCR repertoires likely differ from those in blood. Compared with non-shared clonotypes, clonotypes shared by all four sorted-subset donors had higher generation probabilities. Estimated clonotype richness was generally larger for naive than for memory subsets. Even with the large sequencing depth, rarefaction of the sorted-subset datasets indicated that sequencing was incomplete. Sharing across a few donors was observed for approximately 5% of naive CD4, under 4% of naive CD8, over 2% of memory CD4, and about 0.4% of memory CD8 clonotypes. Because the study included a small number of donors, the genetic and exposure-history diversity represented was limited.

Its CDR3 holds 11 amino acids, cysteine through phenylalanine. Only the CDR3 DNA is retained, 33 bases long and in frame from the first base. In the germline V gene (reference sequence), CDR1 corresponds to DFQATT and CDR2 to SNEGSKA. Trimming removed 6 bases from V and 5 bases from J, leaving 8 bases between the germline ends. Healthy HIV-negative adults with no recently reported acute infections or vaccinations were included as donors. Only Caucasian adults living in Nashville, Tennessee, USA were represented among the donors. CD4+ T cells were enriched through magnetic negative selection, after which naive cells were positively selected on CD45RA and the remaining negative fraction served as the memory subset. Blood was obtained by leukapheresis, after which PBMCs were separated by Ficoll-Histopaque density gradient centrifugation and cryopreserved in liquid nitrogen vapor phase. Purity and quantity of every magnetically sorted T cell population were checked by analytical flow cytometry. Genomic DNA was isolated from each sorted fraction and quantified by UV absorbance on a Nanodrop 2000c.

As regards this clone: No antigen is known for it. No much larger clone is present one base from it, and per-base qualities are unavailable. This CDR3 is also generated by other DNA sequences in the sample.

Using the deep immunoSEQ assay, TCR CDR3 regions were amplified from genomic DNA by multiplex PCR. Genomic DNA extracted from each cell subset was distributed evenly over all wells of several immunoSEQ 96-well plates, and each plate served as one replicate. Each replicate PCR for sorted subsets received approximately 220 ng genomic DNA, equal to tens of thousands of T cell genomes. Purified libraries were measured with a Qubit 3.0 fluorometer, size-checked on a Bioanalyzer 2100, and measured again with the KAPA Library Quantification kit. Each immunoSEQ 96-well plate was sequenced on its own single-read 150-cycle Illumina NextSeq 550 flow cell. The published analysis was carried out like this. Because the immunoSEQ output included only junctional sequences and no quality scores, the filtering could not be the same as the filtering used for full-length reads. To assign V/J genes and CDR3, sequences were annotated against IMGT germline references using PyIR, a Python wrapper for IgBLAST v1.9. Reads with weak V/J assignments (E-value above 1e-6), missing CDR3, stop codons, out-of-frame junctions, or ambiguous translated residues were removed. V3J clonotypes were defined as sequences sharing the same inferred V gene, J gene, and CDR3 amino acid sequence. To compute the percentage overlap between repertoires, the number of shared unique clonotypes was divided by the size of the smaller repertoire. Three approaches were used to assess repertoire richness: RTK rarefaction, the Chao1 estimator, and Recon v2.1 estimates of unobserved clonotypes. OLGA was used to compute generation probabilities for all TCRbeta clonotypes that the gDNA method yielded from a few donors. TCRdb took this table from immuneACCESS and kept in-frame rearrangements with V and J called. Such tables lack part of the clones; where checked against another copy, unresolved V genes explain under half of the gap, and the rest is unexplained. From that table come the V and J calls and clone size; the DNA was used to work out D and trimming. Present in this sample are 1,400,000 or so clones, approximately 98.5% of which were seen just once. 0.36% of the sample belongs to the ten largest clones.

Recombination joined TRBV20-1 with TRBJ2-1; the D segment could be TRBD2, given 6 matching bases. Sequenced sample: naive CD4+ T cells sorted from blood. Taken with the paper, the label for cell subset or site translates to: CD45RA+ positively selected. The clonotype comes from a young man in good health. At the DNA level, the sequence is TGCAGTGCCCGCGGGAACAATGAGCAGTTCTTC. Translated, this gives CSARGNNEQFF.